These 6 T cell receptor beta chains came from one sample sequenced in a study of Ad26.COV2.S vaccination and SARS-CoV-2 variants. Clones were read by immunoSEQ multiplex PCR, and TCRdb kept only the in-frame ones, dropping some. The sample holds around 300,000 clones; 86% are singletons and the top ten take about 10%. Treatment noted: about 20 received Ad26.COV2.S at low or high dose, single or two shots; about 5 received placebo; per-sample allocation not given. Specimen acquisition occurred on day 63 following the initial vaccine or placebo injection. Sample: peripheral blood, taken in a trial of Ad26.COV2.S vaccine versus placebo. All receptors derive from a person aged 18-65 years who received the Ad26.COV2.S COVID-19 vaccine or a placebo.

The chain uses TRBV19 and TRBJ2-2, with D possibly being TRBD1 (6 bases). V lost 6 bases and J 0 bases, leaving 11 bases between the germline ends. The germline CDR1 and CDR2 sequences are LNHDA and SQIVND (reference sequence). The CDR3 length is 15 residues. DNA of the CDR3: TGTGCCAGTAGAAGGGACAACGCGAACACCGGGGAGCTGTTTTTT. It specifies CASRRDNANTGELFF.

This chain connects TRBV10-3 to TRBJ2-3; D unclear. This CDR3 region has 14 residues. V dropped 6 bases and J dropped 3 bases, with 13 bases sitting between them. The germline V gene has CDR1 ENHRY and CDR2 SYGVKD. The CDR3, as DNA: TGTGCCATCAGGTCGACCCAGGCTACAGATACGCAGTATTTT. It translates to CAIRSTQATDTQYF.

In DNA, the CDR3 is TGTGCCAGCAGTTTAGCGGGACAGTACACAGATACGCAGTATTTT. Amino acids: CASSLAGQYTDTQYF. The chain couples TRBV27 to TRBJ2-3; perhaps TRBD1 as D (7 bases). The germline CDR1 and CDR2 sequences are MNHEY and SMNVEV (reference sequence). Trimming shortened V by 2 bases and J by 2 bases, and 11 bases separated the two germline ends. This CDR3 region has 15 residues.

The V call is TRBV5-4, the J call TRBJ2-1; D possibly corresponds to TRBD2 (7 bases). The CDR3 spans 17 residues. Germline V gene sequence: CDR1 SGHNT, CDR2 YYREEE (reference sequence). V lost 0 bases and J 4 bases, leaving 17 bases between the germline ends. This CDR3 is CASSLGGGATTYNEQFF. In DNA form, the CDR3 reads TGTGCCAGCAGCTTGGGCGGGGGCGCAACCACGTACAATGAGCAGTTCTTC. Full variable domain (outside the CDR3, taken from reference TRBV5-4 and TRBJ2-1): ETGVTQSPTHLIKTRGQQVTLRCSSQSGHNTVSWYQQALGQGPQFIFQYYREEENGRGNFPPRFSGLQFPNYSSELNVNALELDDSALYLCASSLGGGATTYNEQFFGPGTRLTVL.

This clone was seen a single time. V usage is TRBV2 and J usage is TRBJ2-4; 12 bases align to TRBD2. Losses at the gene ends were 3 bases for V and 2 bases for J; bases not matched to a gene: 11. CDR3 size: 19 residues. Germline CDR1 is SNHLY and CDR2 is FYNNEI. The CDR3 loop reads CASSDGLAGLGITKNIQYF. CDR3 nucleotide sequence: TGTGCCAGCAGTGACGGACTAGCGGGGCTTGGAATAACCAAAAACATTCAGTACTTC.

A single count supports this clone. V and J are TRBV7-9 and TRBJ1-1; no clear D gene. This CDR3 is built from 15 residues. V was pared by 4 bases and J by 0 bases, with 12 bases between. Germline V gene data show CDR1 as SEHNR and CDR2 as FQNEAQ (reference sequence). The CDR3 is CASSSWSDLNTEAFF. In DNA, the CDR3 is TGTGCCAGCAGCTCATGGTCCGATTTGAACACTGAAGCTTTCTTT. The entire variable domain, with the rest obtained from reference TRBV7-9 and TRBJ1-1, is as follows: DTGVSQNPRHKITKRGQNVTFRCDPISEHNRLYWYRQTLGQGPEFLTYFQNEAQLEKSRLLSDRFSAERPKGSFSTLEIQRTEQGDSAMYLCASSSWSDLNTEAFFGQGTRLTVV.